This TCR beta chain appears in the sequencing data of a study of Graves' ophthalmopathy and Graves' hyperthyroidism. On the study more broadly: Prior to any treatment, peripheral blood was collected at the time of initial diagnosis.

Details on this clonotype: Its target is not known. Relative to the germline gene, one junction end is altered; a read error may explain this.

Amplifying from RNA transcripts, the study obtained TCR beta CDR3 regions. Following a first-round RT-PCR that used HTBI primers, a second-round multiplex PCR was carried out. TCRdb fed the multiplex PCR reads into MiXCR, producing one record per CDR3 protein. The profile shows 23,000 or so distinct CDR3 sequences, about 50% of them singletons. No ophthalmopathy within 18 months of follow-up signified stable hyperthyroidism. PBMCs stemmed from 7.5 to 10 ml of fresh peripheral blood. General study points: Clonotypes were expanded in thyroid at above 0.001 frequency, and most also appeared in blood.

Germline assignment: CDR1 MGHDK and CDR2 SYGVNS. The CDR3 is 15 amino acids. The sequencing sample was made of peripheral blood. The rearrangement uses TRBV25-1 and TRBJ2-3, with 7 positions matching TRBD1. The TCR originated in an adult woman with stable Graves' hyperthyroidism. The CDR3 protein is CASSDTRGYTDTQCF. CDR3 in DNA: TGTGCCAGCAGTGACACCAGGGGGTACACAGATACGCAGTGTTTT.